A single sample is the source of the 11 T cell receptor beta chains below, sequenced in a study of cytomegalovirus exposure and HLA in healthy donors. Amplification used 60 Vbeta primers and 13 Jbeta primers. Using immunoSEQ multiplex PCR, the repertoire was profiled, and TCRdb retains in-frame clones only, with some absent. In the table there are some 220,000 clones, 77% of which are singletons. Sample: PBMCs. These receptors all stem from a woman aged 60-70 years in good health and CMV-seropositive.

The V call is TRBV7-2, the J call TRBJ2-1; 9 positions match TRBD2. Germline V gene data show CDR1 as SGHTA and CDR2 as FQGNSA. The CDR3 consists of 14 residues. The V segment lost 7 bases and the J segment 3 bases; nucleotides outside the gene matches: 4. CDR3 DNA: TGTGCCAGCACCCCTAGCGGGGACTACAATGAGCAGTTCTTC. Translating it yields CASTPSGDYNEQFF.

The gene calls are TRBV5-5 and TRBJ2-7, with 8 positions matching TRBD2. The junction had 7 bases not matched to a gene; V was cut back by 0 bases and J by 5 bases. CDR1 and CDR2 (germline): SGHKS, YYEKEE (reference sequence). The length of the CDR3 is 15 residues. The CDR3 region has the DNA TGTGCCAGCAGCTTGGGCCACGGGGGGGCTAACGAGCAGTACTTC. Amino acid sequence: CASSLGHGGANEQYF.

The V and J genes are TRBV6-1 and TRBJ1-2, with 7 nucleotides matching TRBD1. This CDR3 is 15 amino acids long. CDR1 and CDR2 from the germline V gene are MNHNS and SASEGT. J was trimmed by 4 bases and V by 0 bases; bases with no gene match: 5. The CDR3 spells CASSEAGTAFYGYTF. In DNA, the CDR3 is TGTGCCAGCAGTGAAGCCGGGACAGCTTTCTATGGCTACACCTTC.

The genes are TRBV4-1 and TRBJ2-7, with 9 bases matching TRBD2. CDR1 is MGHRA, CDR2 YSYEKL, per germline. The CDR3 loop spans 15 amino acids. The V gene end was trimmed by 2 bases and the J gene end by 5 bases; junction bases not matched to a gene: 7. The CDR3 coding sequence is TGCGCCAGCAGCCAACCAGGGACTAGCTTCCACGAGCAGTACTTC. Protein product: CASSQPGTSFHEQYF.

The chain uses TRBV30 and TRBJ2-2; 16 bases are shared with TRBD2. Germline assignment: CDR1 GTSNPN and CDR2 SVGIG (reference sequence). Losses at the gene ends were 0 bases for V and 6 bases for J; bases not matched to a gene: 10. This CDR3 has 19 residues. This chain's CDR3 is CAWSVILYGTSGRAGELFF. The CDR3 nucleotides read TGTGCCTGGAGTGTAATCCTCTACGGGACTAGCGGGAGGGCCGGGGAGCTGTTTTTT.

The V gene is TRBV18, the J gene TRBJ2-3, with D perhaps TRBD2 (6 bases). Germline CDR1 reads KGHSH; CDR2 reads LQKENI. V lost 0 bases and J 2 bases, leaving 12 bases between the germline ends. CDR3 length equals 16 residues. CDR3 sequence reads: CASSPPGTGVTDTQYF. CDR3 bases: TGTGCCAGCTCACCACCCGGGACGGGGGTCACAGATACGCAGTATTTT. The entire variable domain, with the rest obtained from reference TRBV18 and TRBJ2-3, is as follows: NAGVMQNPRHLVRRRGQEARLRCSPMKGHSHVYWYRQLPEEGLKFMVYLQKENIIDESGMPKERFSAEFPKEGPSILRIQQVVRGDSAAYFCASSPPGTGVTDTQYFGPGTRLTVL.

CDR3 in DNA: TGTGCCAGCAGCCCCTCATCGGGGCTAGCGGGAGGGAACACCGGGGAGCTGTTTTTT. Its translation is CASSPSSGLAGGNTGELFF. V and J are TRBV7-2 and TRBJ2-2, with TRBD2 identical over 11 bases. The germline gives CDR1 SGHTA, CDR2 FQGNSA. The ends lost 5 bases at V and 1 base at J; junction bases unmatched: 12. This CDR3 is built from 19 residues. Using reference TRBV7-2 and TRBJ2-2 for the parts outside the CDR3, the full variable domain is GAGVSQSPSNKVTEKGKDVELRCDPISGHTALYWYRQSLGQGLEFLIYFQGNSAPDKSGLPSDRFSAERTGGSVSTLTIQRTQQEDSAVYLCASSPSSGLAGGNTGELFFGEGSRLTVL.

V gene TRBV7-7 combines with J gene TRBJ2-5; TRBD1 aligns across 7 bases. The germline gives CDR1 SSHAT, CDR2 FNYEAQ (reference sequence). The CDR3 is 13 residues long. V gave up 4 bases and J gave up 4 bases; unmatched junction bases: 3. CDR3: CASSYTGAETQYF. The CDR3 DNA follows: TGTGCCAGCAGCTACACAGGGGCAGAGACCCAGTACTTC.

This sequence joins TRBV6-5 and TRBJ1-2; a weak D match, TRBD1 (5 bases). CDR1 MNHEY and CDR2 SVGAGI come from the germline V gene. The CDR3 runs 13 residues. The V end lost 6 bases, the J end lost 13 bases, and 21 bases lay between the germline ends. The CDR3 sequence is CASSADSTHKGTF. The DNA for the CDR3 is TGTGCCAGCAGCGCTGACAGTACCCACAAGGGCACCTTC.

The chain recombines TRBV28 with TRBJ1-2; the D is unclear. There are 13 residues in the CDR3. Germline assignment: CDR1 MDHEN and CDR2 SYDVKM. V dropped 5 bases and J dropped 4 bases, with 11 bases sitting between them. The CDR3 spells CASSNQEGYGYTF. The CDR3 DNA sequence: TGTGCCAGCAGTAATCAGGAAGGCTATGGCTACACCTTC.

The chain recombines TRBV6-5 with TRBJ2-1; D gene uncertain. V was cut by 8 bases and J by 9 bases, with 20 bases left in between. The germline V gene encodes CDR1 MNHEY and CDR2 SVGAGI. The CDR3 totals 14 residues. CDR3 in DNA: TGTGCCAGCTCCTCGACAAACGCCCACCCTGAGCAGTTCTTC. Protein product: CASSSTNAHPEQFF.